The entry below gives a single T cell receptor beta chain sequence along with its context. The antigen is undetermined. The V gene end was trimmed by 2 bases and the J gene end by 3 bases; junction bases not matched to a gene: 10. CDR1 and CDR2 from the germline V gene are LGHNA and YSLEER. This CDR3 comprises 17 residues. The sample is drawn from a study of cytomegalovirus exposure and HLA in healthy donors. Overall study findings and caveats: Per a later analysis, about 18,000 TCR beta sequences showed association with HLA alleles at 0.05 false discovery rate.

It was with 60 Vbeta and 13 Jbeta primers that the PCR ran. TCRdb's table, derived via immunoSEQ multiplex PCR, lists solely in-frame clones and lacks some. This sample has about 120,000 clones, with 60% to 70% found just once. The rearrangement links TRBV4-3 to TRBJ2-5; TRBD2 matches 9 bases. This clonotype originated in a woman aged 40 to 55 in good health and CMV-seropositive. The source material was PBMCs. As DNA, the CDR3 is TGCGCCAGCAGCCAACAGACTAGCGGAGGGGAGAAAGAGACCCAGTACTTC. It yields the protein CASSQQTSGGEKETQYF.